Listed here are 2 T cell receptor beta chains from one sample, sequenced in a study of shared clonotypes between healthy human individuals. Only in-frame clones appear in the TCRdb table, and some are missing; sequencing was by immunoSEQ multiplex PCR. Of approximately 470,000 clones in the sample, around 85% were seen once. The specimen sequenced was PBMCs. The receptors come from a woman aged 40 to 50 in good health. Some clones in this sample may be carry-over from other donors' samples.

The rearrangement joins TRBV11-2 to TRBJ1-1; possibly TRBD1 for D (6 bases). V shed 5 bases and J shed 0 bases, with 13 bases lying between them. CDR1 is SGHAT, CDR2 FQNNGV, per germline. The CDR3 has 15 amino acids. The CDR3 loop reads CASSKTGQMNTEAFF. The CDR3 bases are TGTGCCAGCAGCAAAACGGGACAAATGAACACTGAAGCTTTCTTT.

This chain joins TRBV18 and TRBJ2-7, with unresolved D. Germline values: CDR1 KGHSH, CDR2 LQKENI. The V end was cut by 8 bases, the J end by 3 bases, with 14 bases between. This CDR3 comprises 13 residues. The CDR3 bases are TGTGCCAGCCGCACGTTGACGAGCTACGAGCAGTACTTC. Its protein product is CASRTLTSYEQYF.